These 21 T cell receptor beta chains originate from one sample sequenced in a study of molecular identifiers for immune sequencing clone quantification. TCRdb re-derived calls from the PCR reads in MiXCR, one entry per CDR3 protein. The sample holds about 510,000 distinct CDR3 sequences; around a fifth are singletons and the top ten take about 0.78%. Sequencing used naive CD8+ T cells from blood, with Jurkat cell RNA spiked in. Subset reported: FACS-sorted CD8+CD4-CCR7+CD45RA+ naive T cells. The receptors here all came from a human donor in good health. Some libraries in this study had Jurkat cell RNA spiked in.

Comments on this clonotype: This may come from a read error, since a much larger clone is one base off. The V and J genes are TRBV4-2 and TRBJ1-2; D call uncertain. CDR1 and CDR2 (germline): LGHNA, YNFKEQ. This CDR3 has 12 amino acids. CDR3 DNA: TGTGCCAGCAGCCAAGACAGAGATGGCTGCACCTTC. Protein sequence: CASSQDRDGCTF.

This clonotype was counted many times. The chain links TRBV6-2 or TRBV6-3 to TRBJ2-7; D remains ambiguous. With 8 bases removed from V and 0 bases from J, the gap between germline ends came to 11 bases. This CDR3 comprises 13 residues. From germline, CDR1 is MNHEY and CDR2 SVGEGT. The chain's CDR3 is CASRPDTSYEQYF. CDR3 nucleotide sequence: TGTGCCAGCCGTCCCGACACCTCCTACGAGCAGTACTTC.

CDR3 DNA sequence: TGTGCCAGCAGCCAAGATGCGGGGAACTATGGCTACACCTTC. This sequence encodes CASSQDAGNYGYTF. V usage is TRBV3-1 and J usage is TRBJ1-2; D remains ambiguous. Trimming pared 0 bases from V and 2 bases from J, leaving 7 bases between. Germline CDR1 is LGHDT and CDR2 is YNNKEL (reference sequence). CDR3 length: 14 amino acids.

Note on this clonotype: The conserved phenylalanine or tryptophan is not found at the CDR3 terminus, so this likely reflects a read error. The chain has TRBV4-1 and TRBJ1-1; D is unclear. The germline V and J ends were trimmed by 1 base and 8 bases, with 14 bases remaining between them. The germline V gene has CDR1 MGHRA and CDR2 YSYEKL. CDR3 size: 14 residues. The chain's CDR3 is CASSQVLGEGEAFL. The CDR3 DNA is TGCGCCAGCAGCCAAGTCCTCGGCGAGGGCGAAGCTTTCCTT.

Turning to this clonotype: A read error may explain this, as a much larger clone is one base away. The CDR3 DNA reads as TGTGCCAGCAGCTTATCTGGGACAGGGGACGAAAAACCGTTTTTT. Translated, it gives CASSLSGTGDEKPFF. This sequence joins TRBV7-9 and TRBJ1-4, with 10 bases that match TRBD1. This CDR3 spans 15 amino acids. Per the germline V gene, CDR1 is SEHNR and CDR2 is FQNEAQ (reference sequence).

In its sample, this clonotype was seen many times. The rearrangement uses TRBV20-1 and TRBJ2-7; D unresolved. CDR3 length: 13 residues. V was shortened by 5 bases and J by 6 bases, with 17 bases between the two germline ends. CDR1 is DFQATT, CDR2 SNEGSKA, per germline (reference sequence). CDR3 DNA: TGCAGTGCTGGGCCCCCGGGTGGCCGCGAGCAGTACTTC. It codes for CSAGPPGGREQYF.

In its sample, this clonotype was seen many times. The V and J genes are TRBV5-1 and TRBJ2-3; a weak D match, TRBD2 (7 bases). The V and J ends lost 4 bases and 2 bases respectively, with 17 bases between them. The length of the CDR3 is 16 residues. Germline CDR1 SGHRS, CDR2 YFSETQ. The CDR3 DNA sequence: TGCGCCAGCAGCCTCCCGGGCGGGGGACACACAGATACGCAGTATTTT. It codes for CASSLPGGGHTDTQYF.

This clonotype was seen repeatedly, ten times or more. The V gene is TRBV30, the J gene TRBJ1-1; D remains ambiguous. The V end lost 2 bases, the J end lost 8 bases, and 12 bases lay between the germline ends. CDR3 length: 12 residues. The germline V gene has CDR1 GTSNPN and CDR2 SVGIG (reference sequence). CDR3 coding DNA: TGTGCCTGGAGTCAGTTGGGCAGGGAAGCTTTCTTT. Translated, it gives CAWSQLGREAFF.

This clonotype was recorded once. A much more abundant neighbour one base away suggests this may be a read error. The chain couples TRBV5-1 to TRBJ1-1; 9 nucleotides line up with TRBD1. Germline V gene data show CDR1 as SGHRS and CDR2 as YFSETQ. This CDR3 has 14 amino acids. The CDR3 loop is CGSSLGQGPTEAFF. DNA of the CDR3: TGCGGCAGCAGCCTAGGACAGGGGCCCACTGAAGCTTTCTTT.

The chain couples TRBV20-1 to TRBJ2-3; 7 bases fit TRBD2. This CDR3 comprises 16 residues. The germline gives CDR1 DFQATT, CDR2 SNEGSKA (reference sequence). The trim removed 2 bases at V and 5 bases at J, leaving 13 bases unmatched. The CDR3 region is CSARTGGGGPIDTQYF. In DNA, the CDR3 is TGCAGTGCTAGAACCGGTGGGGGAGGGCCGATAGATACGCAGTATTTT.

This clonotype showed up just a few times. This chain links TRBV2 with TRBJ2-1; 10 nucleotides agree with TRBD2. Germline CDR1 and CDR2: SNHLY and FYNNEI. The CDR3 contains 15 residues. Losses at the gene ends were 7 bases for V and 9 bases for J; bases not matched to a gene: 12. CDR3 sequence (DNA): TGTGCCAGCATAGGGGGGCTAGCGGGAGTTCCTGAGCAGTTCTTC. This sequence encodes CASIGGLAGVPEQFF.

This clonotype has more than one count but fewer than ten. V gene TRBV19 combines with J gene TRBJ2-7; D is unclear. Trimming stripped 10 bases from V and 4 bases from J, with 11 bases between. CDR3 length: 11 residues. Germline lookup yields CDR1 LNHDA and CDR2 SQIVND (reference sequence). The CDR3 here is CATRWGYEQYF. CDR3 DNA: TGTGCCACACGGTGGGGTTACGAGCAGTACTTC.

This clonotype was seen a handful of times. This chain joins TRBV20-1 and TRBJ2-3; TRBD1 is a possible D gene (6 bases). Germline CDR1 and CDR2: DFQATT and SNEGSKA (reference sequence). The CDR3 contains 14 residues. V was clipped by 1 base and J by 5 bases, with 13 bases between them. The CDR3 bases are TGCAGTGCTAGAGGAACGGAACAGGGAGATACGCAGTATTTT. Translating gives CSARGTEQGDTQYF.

A note on this clonotype: This clone may be a read error of a much larger clone one base away. The chain couples TRBV12-3 or TRBV12-4 to TRBJ1-1; D gene uncertain. The CDR3 is 14 amino acids. CDR3 DNA: TGTGCCAGCAGTTTAGTGTACATGAACACTGAAGCTCTCTTT. Amino acid sequence: CASSLVYMNTEALF.

This clonotype occurred many times. V usage is TRBV5-1 and J usage is TRBJ1-4; D may be TRBD1 (5 bases). CDR1 is SGHRS and CDR2 is YFSETQ in the germline V gene. V lost 4 bases and J lost 3, with 13 bases in between. The CDR3 loop spans 15 amino acids. The CDR3 DNA follows: TGCGCCAGCAGCACGGAACGGGGCTCTAATGAAAAACTGTTTTTT. This gives the protein CASSTERGSNEKLFF. Filled out from reference TRBV5-1 and TRBJ1-4, the complete variable domain reads KAGVTQTPRYLIKTRGQQVTLSCSPISGHRSVSWYQQTPGQGLQFLFEYFSETQRNKGNFPGRFSGRQFSNSRSEMNVSTLELGDSALYLCASSTERGSNEKLFFGSGTQLSVL.

The rearrangement uses TRBV7-8 and TRBJ2-7, with D maybe TRBD2 (5 bases). The CDR3 loop spans 13 amino acids. V lost 1 base, J lost 6 bases, and 10 bases lay in between. CDR1 SGHVS and CDR2 FQNEAQ come from the germline V gene. This CDR3 is CASSLGDGVEQYF. The CDR3 bases are TGTGCCAGCAGCTTAGGTGACGGGGTCGAGCAGTACTTC.

This clonotype was counted many times. The gene calls are TRBV28 and TRBJ1-5; perhaps TRBD1 as D (6 bases). Germline V gives CDR1 MDHEN, CDR2 SYDVKM. Trimming shortened V by 9 bases and J by 2 bases, and 11 bases separated the two germline ends. The CDR3 contains 13 residues. The CDR3, as DNA: TGTGCCAGTACCTACAGGGGCAATCAGCCCCAGCATTTT. Residues: CASTYRGNQPQHF.

This clonotype was seen at least ten times. This chain links TRBV6-2 or TRBV6-3 with TRBJ1-1; D is uncertain. The CDR3 spans 14 residues. Germline-derived CDR1 and CDR2 are MNHEY and SVGEGT. The germline V and J ends were trimmed by 10 bases and 1 base, with 16 bases remaining between them. CDR3 coding DNA: TGTGCCACCCATAGGCCCCCCCCGAACACTGAAGCTTTCTTT. Protein: CATHRPPPNTEAFF.

This clonotype was recorded many times. This chain connects TRBV20-1 to TRBJ1-1; D is undetermined. Germline CDR1 is DFQATT and CDR2 is SNEGSKA (reference sequence). The CDR3 has 12 residues. V lost 5 bases, J lost 0 bases, and 7 bases lay in between. The CDR3 nucleotides are TGCAGTGCTCAGGACCTGAACACTGAAGCTTTCTTT. Translating it yields CSAQDLNTEAFF.

The table lists this clonotype with a few counts. The gene calls are TRBV7-9 and TRBJ2-7; 9 bases match TRBD2. CDR1 SEHNR and CDR2 FQNEAQ come from the germline V gene (reference sequence). This CDR3 is built from 15 residues. J was trimmed by 2 bases and V by 4 bases; bases with no gene match: 6. This chain's CDR3 is CASSSDSGGPYEQYF. In DNA form, the CDR3 reads TGTGCCAGCAGCTCCGATAGCGGGGGACCCTACGAGCAGTACTTC.

About this clonotype itself: One end of the junction fails to match germline, which may point to a read error. The rearrangement joins TRBV7-9 to TRBJ1-4; D unresolved. The CDR3 is made up of 14 amino acids. CDR1 and CDR2 (germline): SEHNR, FQNEAQ (reference sequence). The CDR3: CASSWKTFGEKLVF. CDR3 sequence (DNA): TGTGCCAGCAGCTGGAAAACCTTTGGGGAAAAACTGGTTTTT.